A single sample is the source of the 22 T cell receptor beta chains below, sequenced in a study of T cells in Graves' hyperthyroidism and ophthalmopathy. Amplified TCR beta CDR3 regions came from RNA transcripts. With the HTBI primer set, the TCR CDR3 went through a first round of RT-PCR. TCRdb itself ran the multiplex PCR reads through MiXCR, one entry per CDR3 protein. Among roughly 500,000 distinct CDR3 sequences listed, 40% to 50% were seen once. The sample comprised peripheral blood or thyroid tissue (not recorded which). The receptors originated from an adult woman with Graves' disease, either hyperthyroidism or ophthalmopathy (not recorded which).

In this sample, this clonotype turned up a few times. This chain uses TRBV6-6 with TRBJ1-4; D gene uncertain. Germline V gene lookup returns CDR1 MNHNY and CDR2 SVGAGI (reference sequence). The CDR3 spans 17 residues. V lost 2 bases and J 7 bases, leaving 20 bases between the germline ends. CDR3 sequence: CASSYLGRNLRGEKLFF. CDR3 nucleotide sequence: TGTGCCAGCAGTTACCTGGGCCGGAATCTTCGAGGTGAAAAACTGTTTTTT.

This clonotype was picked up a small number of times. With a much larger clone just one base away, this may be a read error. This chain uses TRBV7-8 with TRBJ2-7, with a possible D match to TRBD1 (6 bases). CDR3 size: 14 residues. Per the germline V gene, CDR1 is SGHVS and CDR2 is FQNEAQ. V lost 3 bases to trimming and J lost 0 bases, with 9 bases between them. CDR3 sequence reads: CASSFGQLSYEQYF. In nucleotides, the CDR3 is TGTGCCAGCAGCTTCGGACAGCTCTCCTACGAGCAGTACTTC. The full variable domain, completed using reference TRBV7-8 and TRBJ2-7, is GAGVSQSPRYKVAKRGQDVALRCDPISGHVSLFWYQQALGQGPEFLTYFQNEAQLDKSGLPSDRFFAERPEGSVSTLKIQRTQQEDSAVYLCASSFGQLSYEQYFGPGTRLTVT.

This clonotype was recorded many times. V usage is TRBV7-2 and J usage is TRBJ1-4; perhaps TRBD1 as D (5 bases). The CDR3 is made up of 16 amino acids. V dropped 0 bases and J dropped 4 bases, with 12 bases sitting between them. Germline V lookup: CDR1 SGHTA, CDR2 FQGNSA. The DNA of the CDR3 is TGTGCCAGCAGCTTAGCGGGGGGACGGATTAATGAAAAACTGTTTTTT. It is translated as CASSLAGGRINEKLFF.

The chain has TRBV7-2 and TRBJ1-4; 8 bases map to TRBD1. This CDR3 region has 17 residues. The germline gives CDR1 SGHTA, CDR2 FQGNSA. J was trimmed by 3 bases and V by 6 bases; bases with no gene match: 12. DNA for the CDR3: TGTGCCAGCAGGCGGAGCGGACAGGGCGCAGCTAATGAAAAACTGTTTTTT. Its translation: CASRRSGQGAANEKLFF.

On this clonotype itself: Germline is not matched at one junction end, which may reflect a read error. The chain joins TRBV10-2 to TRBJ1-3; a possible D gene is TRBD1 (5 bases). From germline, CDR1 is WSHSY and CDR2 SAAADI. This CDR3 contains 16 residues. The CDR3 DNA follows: TGTGCCAGCACTCGACAGCTGTCCAGCTCTGGAAACACCATATATTTT. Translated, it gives CASTRQLSSSGNTIYF.

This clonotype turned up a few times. The CDR3: CASSFMYYEQYF. The CDR3, as DNA: TGTGCCAGCAGCTTTATGTACTACGAGCAGTACTTC. V gene TRBV11-2 combines with J gene TRBJ2-7; D call uncertain. Germline lookup yields CDR1 SGHAT and CDR2 FQNNGV. V was shortened by 3 bases and J by 3 bases, with 6 bases between the two germline ends. This CDR3 region has 12 residues. Filled out from reference TRBV11-2 and TRBJ2-7, the complete variable domain reads EAGVAQSPRYKIIEKRQSVAFWCNPISGHATLYWYQQILGQGPKLLIQFQNNGVVDDSQLPKDRFSAERLKGVDSTLKIQPAKLEDSAVYLCASSFMYYEQYFGPGTRLTVT.

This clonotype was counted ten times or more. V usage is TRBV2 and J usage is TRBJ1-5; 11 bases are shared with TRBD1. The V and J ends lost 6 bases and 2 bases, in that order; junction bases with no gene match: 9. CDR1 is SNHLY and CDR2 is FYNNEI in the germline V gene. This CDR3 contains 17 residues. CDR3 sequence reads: CASRRDRGSTGNQPQHF. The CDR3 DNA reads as TGTGCCAGCAGACGGGACAGGGGGTCCACGGGCAATCAGCCCCAGCATTTT.

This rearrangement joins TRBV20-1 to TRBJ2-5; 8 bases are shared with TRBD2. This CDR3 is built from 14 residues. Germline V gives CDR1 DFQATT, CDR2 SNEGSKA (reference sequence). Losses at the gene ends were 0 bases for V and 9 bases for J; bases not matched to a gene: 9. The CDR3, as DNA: TGCAGTGCTAGAGAGGGGGCTAGCGGGCGGTCCCAGTACTTC. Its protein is CSAREGASGRSQYF.

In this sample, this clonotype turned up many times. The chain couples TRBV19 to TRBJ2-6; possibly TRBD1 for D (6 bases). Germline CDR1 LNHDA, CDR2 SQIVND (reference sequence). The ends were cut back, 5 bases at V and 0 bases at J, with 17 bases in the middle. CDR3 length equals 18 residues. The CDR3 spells CASSSRQVVVSGANVLTF. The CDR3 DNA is TGTGCCAGTAGTTCTCGACAGGTTGTGGTCTCTGGGGCCAACGTCCTGACTTTC. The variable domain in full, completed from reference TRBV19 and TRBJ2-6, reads DGGITQSPKYLFRKEGQNVTLSCEQNLNHDAMYWYRQDPGQGLRLIYYSQIVNDFQKGDIAEGYSVSREKKESFPLTVTSAQKNPTAFYLCASSSRQVVVSGANVLTFGAGSRLTVL.

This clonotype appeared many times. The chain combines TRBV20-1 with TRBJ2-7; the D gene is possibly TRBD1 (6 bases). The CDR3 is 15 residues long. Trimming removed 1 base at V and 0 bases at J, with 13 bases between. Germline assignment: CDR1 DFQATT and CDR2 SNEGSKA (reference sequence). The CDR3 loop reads CSARGTDQSSYEQYF. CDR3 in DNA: TGCAGTGCTAGAGGGACAGACCAAAGCTCCTACGAGCAGTACTTC.

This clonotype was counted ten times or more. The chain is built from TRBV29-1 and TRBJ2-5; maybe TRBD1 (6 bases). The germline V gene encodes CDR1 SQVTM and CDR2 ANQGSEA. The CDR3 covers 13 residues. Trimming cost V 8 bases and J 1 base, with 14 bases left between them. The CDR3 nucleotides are TGCAGCCTCGAGGGGGTAGGCCAAGAGACCCAGTACTTC. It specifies CSLEGVGQETQYF.

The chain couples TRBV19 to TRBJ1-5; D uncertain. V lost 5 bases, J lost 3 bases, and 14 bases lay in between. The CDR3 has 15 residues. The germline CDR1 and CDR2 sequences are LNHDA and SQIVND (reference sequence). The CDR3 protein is CASSDPSRDNQPQHF. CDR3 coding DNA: TGTGCCAGTAGTGACCCCTCCCGAGACAATCAGCCCCAGCATTTT.

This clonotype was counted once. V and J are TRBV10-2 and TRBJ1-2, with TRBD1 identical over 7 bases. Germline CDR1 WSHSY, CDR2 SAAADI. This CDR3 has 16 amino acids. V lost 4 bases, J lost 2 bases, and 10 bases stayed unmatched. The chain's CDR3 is CASSASGTAPNYGYTF. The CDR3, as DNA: TGCGCCAGCAGTGCCTCCGGGACAGCTCCGAACTATGGCTACACCTTC.

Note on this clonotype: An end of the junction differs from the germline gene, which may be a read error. Here the CDR3 reads CASSGLDRNEQFF. CDR3 in DNA: TGTGCCAGCAGCGGACTAGACCGGAATGAGCAGTTTTTT. V usage is TRBV7-6 and J usage is TRBJ2-2; 7 positions agree with TRBD2. The CDR3 is 13 residues long. Looked up from germline, CDR1 is SGHVS and CDR2 is FNYEAQ.

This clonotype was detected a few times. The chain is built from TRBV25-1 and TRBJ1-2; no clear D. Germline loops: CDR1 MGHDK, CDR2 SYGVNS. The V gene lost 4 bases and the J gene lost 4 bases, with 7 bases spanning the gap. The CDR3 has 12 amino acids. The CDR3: CASSGGSYGYTF. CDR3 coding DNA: TGTGCCAGCAGTGGAGGAAGCTATGGCTACACCTTC.

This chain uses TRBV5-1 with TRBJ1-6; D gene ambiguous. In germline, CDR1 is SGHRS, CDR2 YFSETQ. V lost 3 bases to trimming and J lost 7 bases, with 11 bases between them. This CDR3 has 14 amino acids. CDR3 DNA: TGCGCCAGCAGCTCGGTCTTGATCAATTCACCCCTCCACTTT. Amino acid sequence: CASSSVLINSPLHF.

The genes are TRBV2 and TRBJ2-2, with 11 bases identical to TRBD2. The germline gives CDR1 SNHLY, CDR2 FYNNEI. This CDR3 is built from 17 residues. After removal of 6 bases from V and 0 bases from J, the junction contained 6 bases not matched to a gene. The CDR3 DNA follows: TGTGCCAGCAGCCGCGGGACTAGCGGAACGAACACCGGGGAGCTGTTTTTT. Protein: CASSRGTSGTNTGELFF.

Here the CDR3 reads CATSRDPRGSDRSYEQYF. CDR3 nucleotide sequence: TGTGCCACCAGCAGAGATCCCCGGGGGAGCGACCGCTCCTACGAGCAGTACTTC. The chain couples TRBV15 to TRBJ2-7, with a possible D match to TRBD2 (6 bases). The CDR3 consists of 18 residues. The germline V gene encodes CDR1 LNHNV and CDR2 YYDKDF (reference sequence). Trimming took off 0 bases at V and 0 bases at J, with 18 bases between the two ends.

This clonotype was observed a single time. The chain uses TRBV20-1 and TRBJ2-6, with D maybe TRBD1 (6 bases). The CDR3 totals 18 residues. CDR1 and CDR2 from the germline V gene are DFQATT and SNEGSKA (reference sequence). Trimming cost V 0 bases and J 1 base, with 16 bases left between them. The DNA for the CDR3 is TGCAGTGCTAGAGACCACGGACAGCTGAGTTCTGGGGCCAACGTCCTGACTTTC. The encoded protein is CSARDHGQLSSGANVLTF.

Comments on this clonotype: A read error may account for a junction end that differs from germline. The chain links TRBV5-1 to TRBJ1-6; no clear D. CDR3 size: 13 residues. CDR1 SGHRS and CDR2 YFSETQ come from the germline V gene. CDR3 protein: CASCLTYNSPLHF. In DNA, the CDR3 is TGCGCCAGCTGCTTGACCTATAATTCACCCCTCCACTTT.

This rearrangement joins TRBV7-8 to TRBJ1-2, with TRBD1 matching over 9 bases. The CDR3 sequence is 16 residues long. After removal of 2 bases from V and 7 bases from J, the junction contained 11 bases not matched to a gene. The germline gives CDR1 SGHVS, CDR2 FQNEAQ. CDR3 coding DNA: TGTGCCAGCAGCTTAAACCCCGGGACAGGGAAGGGTGGCTACACCTTC. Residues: CASSLNPGTGKGGYTF.

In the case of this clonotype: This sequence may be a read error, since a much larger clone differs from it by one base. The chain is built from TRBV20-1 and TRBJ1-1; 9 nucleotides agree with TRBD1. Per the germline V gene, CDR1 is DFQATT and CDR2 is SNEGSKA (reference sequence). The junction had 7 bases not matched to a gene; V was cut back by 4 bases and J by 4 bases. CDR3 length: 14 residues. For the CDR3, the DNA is TGCAGTGCTAAAACAGGGGGCCGGGGCACTGAAGCTTTCTTT. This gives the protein CSAKTGGRGTEAFF.